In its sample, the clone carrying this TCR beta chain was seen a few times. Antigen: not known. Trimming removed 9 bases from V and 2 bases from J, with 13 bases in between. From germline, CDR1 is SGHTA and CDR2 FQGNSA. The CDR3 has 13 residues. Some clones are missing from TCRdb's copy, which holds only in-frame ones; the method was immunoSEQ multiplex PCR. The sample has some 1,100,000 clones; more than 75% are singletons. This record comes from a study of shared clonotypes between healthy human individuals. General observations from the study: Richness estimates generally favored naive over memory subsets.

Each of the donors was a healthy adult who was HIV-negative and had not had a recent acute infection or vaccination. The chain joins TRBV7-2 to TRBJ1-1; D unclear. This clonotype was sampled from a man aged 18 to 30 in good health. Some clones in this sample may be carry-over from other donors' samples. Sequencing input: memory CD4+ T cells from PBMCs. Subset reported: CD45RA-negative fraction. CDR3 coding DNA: TGTGCCAGTCTTAAACAAGAAAACACTGAAGCTTTCTTT. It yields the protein CASLKQENTEAFF.